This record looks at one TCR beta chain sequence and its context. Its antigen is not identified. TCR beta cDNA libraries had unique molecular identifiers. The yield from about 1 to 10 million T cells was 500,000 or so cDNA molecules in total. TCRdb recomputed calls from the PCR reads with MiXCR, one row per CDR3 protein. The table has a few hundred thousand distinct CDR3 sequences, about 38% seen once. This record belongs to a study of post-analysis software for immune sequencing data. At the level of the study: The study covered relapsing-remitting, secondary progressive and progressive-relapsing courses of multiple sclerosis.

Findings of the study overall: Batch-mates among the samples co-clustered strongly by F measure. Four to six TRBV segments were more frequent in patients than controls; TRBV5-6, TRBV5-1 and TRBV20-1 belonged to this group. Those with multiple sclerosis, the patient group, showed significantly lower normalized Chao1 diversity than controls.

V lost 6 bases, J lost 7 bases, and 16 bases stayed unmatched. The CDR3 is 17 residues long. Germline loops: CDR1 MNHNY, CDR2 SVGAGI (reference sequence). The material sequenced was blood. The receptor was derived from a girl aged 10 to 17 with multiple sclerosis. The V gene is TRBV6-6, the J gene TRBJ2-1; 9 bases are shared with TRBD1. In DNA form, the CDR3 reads TGTGCCAGCAGCCCCCGAACCGGGACAGGGATTAGGAATGAGCAGTTCTTC. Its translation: CASSPRTGTGIRNEQFF.